This TCR delta chain stems from a study of Vδ1+ human thymocytes. Alphabeta T cells were depleted, then CD3+ Vdelta1+ Vdelta2- thymocytes were FACS-sorted. Vdelta1+ thymocyte sorts reached between about 96% and 99.6% purity. The template was reverse-transcribed extracted RNA. The CDR3 regions were amplified by multiplex PCR from V-gene primers to a constant-region primer. TCRdb fed the multiplex PCR reads to CATT. The repertoire consists of about 55,000 delta-chain clones, with about a sixth occurring once and the leading ten covering around 0.5%. Germline-derived CDR1 and CDR2 are TSWWSYY and QGS. The ends lost 6 bases at V and 0 bases at J; junction bases unmatched: 19. CDR3 length equals 20 residues. General study findings and limits: Unlike peripheral blood Vdelta1+ controls, thymic delta-chain sequences included 15% to 25% Vdelta2 and few Vdelta3. Thymic TRG and TRD repertoires appeared highly polyclonal, with Gaussian CDR3 length distributions. The authors advised highly purified populations and single-cell validation.

Turning to this clone: Its antigen is not known.

Sequencing input: Vdelta1+ gamma-delta thymocytes from the thymus. Subset noted: FACS-sorted CD3+ TCRalphabeta- TCRVdelta1+ TCRVdelta2- thymocytes. This receptor was taken from a boy younger than two who had congenital heart surgery. The chain is built from TRDV1 and TRDJ1, with TRDD3 matching 10 bases. CDR3 bases: TGTGCTCTTGGCCCCCGACGAACGACTGGGGGATCGGTTTACACCGATAAACTCATCTTT. It specifies CALGPRRTTGGSVYTDKLIF.